This is a list of T cell receptor beta chains from one sample in a study of OX40 agonist ivuxolimab in advanced cancers. Assay used: immunoSEQ multiplex PCR; TCRdb lists only in-frame clones, some missing. The repertoire consists of 77,000 or so clones, with 80% to 95% occurring once and the leading ten covering approximately 0.39%. The source material was CD4+ or CD8+ T cells sorted from blood, sampled in a trial of the OX40 agonist ivuxolimab. All receptors come from an adult with an advanced solid tumor such as melanoma, head and neck, liver or kidney cancer. Each CDR3 is given without its conserved first and last residue. D genes are given only for firm matches.

>.|TRBV5-4|TRBJ2-3
ASSFSLGTDTQY
>.|TRBV5-1|TRBJ1-3
ASSLDGLRGGNTIY
>.|TRBV7-9|TRBJ1-5
ASSHEANQPQH
>TRBD1|TRBV5-1|TRBJ2-5
ASSLGQGASKETQY
>TRBD1|TRBV7-2|TRBJ1-2
ASSLDWGQGHGYT
>.|TRBV6-5|TRBJ2-3
ASSYSGTSTDTQY
>TRBD1|TRBV7-6|TRBJ1-3
ASSPFIFGTGVLGNTIY
>.|TRBV19|TRBJ1-2
ASSLGIRDGYT
>.|TRBV5-1|TRBJ2-1
ASSLSLYNEQF
>TRBD1|TRBV10-3|TRBJ2-7
AISAGTGGDEQY
>TRBD1|TRBV19|TRBJ2-2
ASSLGTGVAGELF
>.|TRBV7-6|TRBJ1-3
ASSPTQQSGNTIY
>.|TRBV27|TRBJ1-1
ASSLEGRNTEAF
>TRBD2|TRBV11-3|TRBJ2-1
ASSPLPSGSGADEQF
>.|TRBV28|TRBJ1-2
ASRWTGPRDGYT
>TRBD2|TRBV19|TRBJ2-1
ASSNKVGLAGGGEQF
>TRBD2|TRBV7-3|TRBJ2-3
ASSLGLAGGLDTQY
>.|TRBV5-8|TRBJ2-6
ASSPLGSGANVLT
>.|TRBV6-5|TRBJ2-1
ASSPSTGTYNEQF
>TRBD2|TRBV10-3|TRBJ2-3
AIKGRDTDTQY
>.|TRBV6-5|TRBJ1-4
ATRRAPGLNEKLF
>TRBD2|TRBV9|TRBJ2-1
ASSVLSGSPLLF
>TRBD2|TRBV6-5|TRBJ2-2
ASTRLAGDTGELF
>TRBD2|TRBV7-9|TRBJ2-3
ASSFGLARGDTQY
>TRBD1|TRBV30|TRBJ2-5
AWSAGTGRKTQY
>.|TRBV10-3|TRBJ1-4
AIGGVDEKLF
>.|TRBV7-2|TRBJ1-6
ASSPTYLGSPLH
>TRBD2|TRBV28|TRBJ2-2
ASSFQSGGPSAGELF
>.|TRBV14|TRBJ2-5
ASSSLGGQETQY
>TRBD1|TRBV11-3|TRBJ2-7
ASSPSPGQGYEQY
>.|TRBV5-1|TRBJ2-2
ASSLGGVDTGELF
>.|TRBV7-9|TRBJ1-5
ASSSSDPGDNQPQH
>.|TRBV5-1|TRBJ1-4
ASSRDGVNEKLF
>TRBD1|TRBV7-8|TRBJ1-5
ASSPGGQGSNQPQH
>.|TRBV5-4|TRBJ1-2
ASSFGTVNYGYT
>.|TRBV7-9|TRBJ1-2
ASADNYGYT
>.|TRBV7-2|TRBJ1-5
ASSEFPGVGQPQH
>.|TRBV19|TRBJ2-1
ASSVTQRTINEQF
>TRBD1|TRBV9|TRBJ2-2
ASSSGQVNTGELF